A selection of T cell receptor beta chains follows, all from one sample in a study of PD-1 blockade in classical Hodgkin lymphoma. Sequencing was performed with immunoSEQ multiplex PCR; in TCRdb, only in-frame clones are kept and a portion is missing. The repertoire has tens of thousands of clones, 88% of them found once; the top ten carry about 5.8%. Sequencing was performed on peripheral blood mononuclear cells (PBMCs), taken before the second cycle of nivolumab. The source is a human donor with classical Hodgkin lymphoma. CDR3s include the opening cysteine and the closing phenylalanine or tryptophan. Fields, in order: CDR3 protein, clone size, D gene, V gene, J gene. D genes are given only for firm matches. Where a row states a size, it is once, few, many or the class of an expanded clone; other rows omit it.

CDR3 protein: CATSLTVEQYF
clone size: .
D gene: .
V gene: TRBV2
J gene: TRBJ2-7

CDR3 protein: CASSRGIGNTEAFF
clone size: .
D gene: .
V gene: TRBV6-4
J gene: TRBJ1-1

CDR3 protein: CASSSALNTEAFF
clone size: .
D gene: .
V gene: TRBV6-5
J gene: TRBJ1-1

CDR3 protein: CASSPTSGRGTSTDTQYF
clone size: .
D gene: TRBD2
V gene: TRBV5-1
J gene: TRBJ2-3

CDR3 protein: CASSEGLLDSTDTQYF
clone size: .
D gene: .
V gene: TRBV10-2
J gene: TRBJ2-3

CDR3 protein: CASSRAEATNEKLFF
clone size: .
D gene: .
V gene: TRBV7-9
J gene: TRBJ1-4

CDR3 protein: CASSLGAGGEKLFF
clone size: .
D gene: .
V gene: TRBV5-1
J gene: TRBJ1-4

CDR3 protein: CASSLDGVNQPQHF
clone size: .
D gene: .
V gene: TRBV5-1
J gene: TRBJ1-5

CDR3 protein: CASSFPGTARANVLTF
clone size: .
D gene: .
V gene: TRBV28
J gene: TRBJ2-6

CDR3 protein: CASSLEGTDGELFF
clone size: .
D gene: .
V gene: TRBV5-1
J gene: TRBJ2-2

CDR3 protein: CAWSPLGPARELFF
clone size: .
D gene: .
V gene: TRBV30
J gene: TRBJ2-2

CDR3 protein: CASSEAPGAGYGYTF
clone size: .
D gene: .
V gene: TRBV6-1
J gene: TRBJ1-2

CDR3 protein: CASSFLQGGQETQYF
clone size: once
D gene: .
V gene: TRBV7-9
J gene: TRBJ2-5

CDR3 protein: CASSIGRGRETQYF
clone size: .
D gene: TRBD1
V gene: TRBV19
J gene: TRBJ2-5

CDR3 protein: CASSLGHYSSTDTQYF
clone size: .
D gene: .
V gene: TRBV18
J gene: TRBJ2-3

CDR3 protein: CASRGLGDSSSYNEQFF
clone size: .
D gene: TRBD2
V gene: TRBV5-1
J gene: TRBJ2-1

CDR3 protein: CATSTERRSSGNTIYF
clone size: .
D gene: .
V gene: TRBV15
J gene: TRBJ1-3

CDR3 protein: CASSPQGTVNTGELFF
clone size: once
D gene: TRBD1
V gene: TRBV5-1
J gene: TRBJ2-2

CDR3 protein: CASSLSGPMGTSYNSPLHF
clone size: .
D gene: .
V gene: TRBV27
J gene: TRBJ1-6

CDR3 protein: CASSEDRRNPEAFF
clone size: .
D gene: .
V gene: TRBV5-4
J gene: TRBJ1-1

CDR3 protein: CASSMLGSSGANVLTF
clone size: .
D gene: .
V gene: TRBV19
J gene: TRBJ2-6

CDR3 protein: CSPGTSGVF
clone size: .
D gene: TRBD2
V gene: TRBV20-1
J gene: TRBJ2-1

CDR3 protein: CASSARPSTGELFF
clone size: .
D gene: .
V gene: TRBV6-1
J gene: TRBJ2-2

CDR3 protein: CASSGYGAPAQPQHF
clone size: .
D gene: .
V gene: TRBV5-6
J gene: TRBJ1-5

CDR3 protein: CASSRAGGRNTIYF
clone size: .
D gene: TRBD1
V gene: TRBV11-2
J gene: TRBJ1-3

CDR3 protein: CASSSPGQGGYEQYF
clone size: .
D gene: TRBD1
V gene: TRBV28
J gene: TRBJ2-7

CDR3 protein: CASSYSPLYGYTF
clone size: .
D gene: .
V gene: TRBV5-1
J gene: TRBJ1-2

CDR3 protein: CAWSLAGGGGANQPQHF
clone size: once
D gene: TRBD1
V gene: TRBV30
J gene: TRBJ1-5

CDR3 protein: CASSLGGREAFF
clone size: .
D gene: .
V gene: TRBV27
J gene: TRBJ1-1

CDR3 protein: CASSDGSLYGYTF
clone size: few
D gene: .
V gene: TRBV10-2
J gene: TRBJ1-2

CDR3 protein: CASSTDRGTYNEQFF
clone size: .
D gene: TRBD1
V gene: TRBV19
J gene: TRBJ2-1

CDR3 protein: CASSRADEKLFF
clone size: .
D gene: .
V gene: TRBV6-5
J gene: TRBJ1-4

CDR3 protein: CASSSRSTEAFF
clone size: medium-sized
D gene: .
V gene: TRBV5-4
J gene: TRBJ1-1

CDR3 protein: CATRDERADTQYF
clone size: .
D gene: .
V gene: TRBV19
J gene: TRBJ2-3

CDR3 protein: CASSLSPNIAYEQYF
clone size: .
D gene: .
V gene: TRBV11-2
J gene: TRBJ2-7

CDR3 protein: CAWSFDRGSGNTIYF
clone size: .
D gene: .
V gene: TRBV30
J gene: TRBJ1-3

CDR3 protein: CASSITGSTAVLTF
clone size: .
D gene: .
V gene: TRBV5-1
J gene: TRBJ2-6

CDR3 protein: CAISDPTGRNSPLHF
clone size: .
D gene: .
V gene: TRBV10-3
J gene: TRBJ1-6

CDR3 protein: CASAKQGSDTQYF
clone size: once
D gene: .
V gene: TRBV5-1
J gene: TRBJ2-3

CDR3 protein: CAWSEQGQPQHF
clone size: .
D gene: .
V gene: TRBV30
J gene: TRBJ1-5

CDR3 protein: CASSLGRTQETQYF
clone size: few
D gene: .
V gene: TRBV5-1
J gene: TRBJ2-5

CDR3 protein: CASSQVGASPLHF
clone size: .
D gene: .
V gene: TRBV14
J gene: TRBJ1-6

CDR3 protein: CASSLAGTGTYEQYF
clone size: .
D gene: .
V gene: TRBV7-2
J gene: TRBJ2-7

CDR3 protein: CASSLARQGRYEQYF
clone size: .
D gene: TRBD1
V gene: TRBV5-1
J gene: TRBJ2-7

CDR3 protein: CASSRGAEGWVHF
clone size: .
D gene: .
V gene: TRBV19
J gene: TRBJ1-5

CDR3 protein: CASSSLYGTVNEKLFF
clone size: .
D gene: .
V gene: TRBV7-8
J gene: TRBJ1-4

CDR3 protein: CSVRPGVPMNTEAFF
clone size: .
D gene: .
V gene: TRBV29-1
J gene: TRBJ1-1

CDR3 protein: CASSQLATNTEAFF
clone size: .
D gene: .
V gene: TRBV5-1
J gene: TRBJ1-1

CDR3 protein: CASSGSGANVLTF
clone size: .
D gene: .
V gene: TRBV5-8
J gene: TRBJ2-6

CDR3 protein: CASSWTSGGSYEQYF
clone size: medium-sized
D gene: TRBD2
V gene: TRBV7-8
J gene: TRBJ2-7

CDR3 protein: CASSYSIFAISYEQYF
clone size: .
D gene: .
V gene: TRBV6-6
J gene: TRBJ2-7

CDR3 protein: CASSGGLSTDTQYF
clone size: once
D gene: .
V gene: TRBV2
J gene: TRBJ2-3

CDR3 protein: CASRLPLTGIYQPQHF
clone size: .
D gene: TRBD1
V gene: TRBV28
J gene: TRBJ1-5

CDR3 protein: CASSYSMRKERKTVF
clone size: .
D gene: .
V gene: TRBV6-6
J gene: TRBJ1-4

CDR3 protein: CASSPSQGIGNTIYF
clone size: once
D gene: .
V gene: TRBV28
J gene: TRBJ1-3

CDR3 protein: CASSPGTALAKNIQYF
clone size: .
D gene: .
V gene: TRBV23-1
J gene: TRBJ2-4

CDR3 protein: CASSLSGERNEQYF
clone size: .
D gene: TRBD2
V gene: TRBV11-3
J gene: TRBJ2-7

CDR3 protein: CASRAGATGELFF
clone size: .
D gene: .
V gene: TRBV10-2
J gene: TRBJ2-2

CDR3 protein: CASSLSGSEAFF
clone size: .
D gene: .
V gene: TRBV27
J gene: TRBJ1-1